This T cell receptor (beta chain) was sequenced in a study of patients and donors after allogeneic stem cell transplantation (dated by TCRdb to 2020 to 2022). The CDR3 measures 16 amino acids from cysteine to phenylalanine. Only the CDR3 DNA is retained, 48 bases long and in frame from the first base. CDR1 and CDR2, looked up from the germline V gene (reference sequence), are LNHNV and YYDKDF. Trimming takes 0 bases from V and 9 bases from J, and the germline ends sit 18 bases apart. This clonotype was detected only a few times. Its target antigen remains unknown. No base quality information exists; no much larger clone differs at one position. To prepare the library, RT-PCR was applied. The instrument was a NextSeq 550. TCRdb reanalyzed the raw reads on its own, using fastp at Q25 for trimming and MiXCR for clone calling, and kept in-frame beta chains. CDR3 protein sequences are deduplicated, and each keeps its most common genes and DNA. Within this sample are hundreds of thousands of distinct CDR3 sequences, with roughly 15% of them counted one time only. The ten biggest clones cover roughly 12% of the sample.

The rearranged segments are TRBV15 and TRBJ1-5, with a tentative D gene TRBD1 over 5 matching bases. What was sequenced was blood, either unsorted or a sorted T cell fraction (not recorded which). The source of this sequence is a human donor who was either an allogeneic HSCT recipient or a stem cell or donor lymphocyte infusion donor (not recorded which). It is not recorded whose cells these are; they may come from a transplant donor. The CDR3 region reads CATSREVGQGVVPQHF. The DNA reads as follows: TGTGCCACCAGCAGAGAGGTAGGGCAGGGAGTGGTGCCCCAGCATTTT.